Below, one T cell receptor (beta chain) is given with its context. Its specificity is unknown. The germline V gene has CDR1 SQVTM and CDR2 ANQGSEA. The CDR3 is 15 amino acids. Trimming cost V 4 bases and J 3 bases, with 16 bases left between them. The entry originates in a study of lymphopenia after photon versus proton radiotherapy. Study conclusions and caveats: After the lymphocyte nadir, photon-treated repertoires showed oligoclonal expansion, especially of CD8+ Temra cells. In patients who died, overall survival fell as post-nadir TCR diversity dropped more. Photon-treated patients lost naive T cells and TCR diversity; proton-treated stayed stable. Authors raise, but do not show, better survival with proton therapy.

The protocol was immunoSEQ multiplex PCR, while the TCRdb copy is restricted to in-frame clones and leaves out a portion. The table has about 50,000 clones, more than 85% seen once. This rearrangement joins TRBV29-1 to TRBJ2-1, with D possibly matching TRBD2 (5 bases). The sample here was peripheral blood, taken from a patient treated with photon-based radiotherapy. This TCR came from a woman aged 40 to 50 with cholangiocarcinoma. The CDR3 here is CSVVGVRENYNEQFF. CDR3 sequence (DNA): TGCAGCGTTGTCGGGGTACGCGAGAACTACAATGAGCAGTTCTTC.